This T cell receptor beta chain was sequenced during a study of T cells after yellow fever vaccination (dated by TCRdb to the late 2010s). Background for the entire study: The SMART-Seq v4 Ultra Low Input RNA kit was used to prepare libraries from fractions with low cell numbers. Blood was collected at multiple timepoints before and after primary and secondary immunization, and bulk PBMC replicates and cell subsets were isolated. To follow T-cell clones before and after both primary and booster YFV17D yellow fever vaccination, bulk TCR alpha and beta repertoires underwent longitudinal sequencing. Two healthy male donors, one aged 18 to 29 and one aged 30 to 39 years, made up the cohort. General conclusions and limits of the study: Computational filtering was needed because FACS-sorted repertoires could contain abundant contaminating clonotypes from the bulk population. After the booster, most of the clones that had expanded following primary vaccination were detected again (around 97% of CD4 and roughly 90% of CD8), which suggests that memory was broadly maintained. Compared with the primary T-cell response, the secondary T-cell response was faster but weaker, reaching its peak on day 5 rather than on day 15. The study included only a couple of donors, which limits how far the findings can be generalized. A small share of clonotypes occurred in both CD4 and CD8 compartments, likely arising from convergent recombination.

From the germline V gene, CDR1 is ENHRY and CDR2 is SYGVKD. The germline V end is reduced by 2 bases and the J end by 4 bases; junction bases left unmatched: 7. The CDR3, from cysteine to phenylalanine, totals 15 residues. Only the CDR3 DNA stays, 45 bases, in frame from base 1. TCR cDNA was synthesized by 5'RACE template switching, through which a universal primer site and unique molecular identifiers were introduced. cDNA synthesis was primed from both the TCR alpha and TCR beta constant segments. Two PCR steps were used to amplify libraries, with sample barcodes and sequencing adapters being added in the second step. Sequencing of the libraries was done on either Illumina HiSeq 2500 (2x100 bp) or NovaSeq (2x150 bp). The published analysis was carried out like this. MIGEC was used to demultiplex reads and collapse the reads into UMI consensus sequences, and MiXCR was used for V(D)J alignment. Using edgeR on replicate PBMC samples, clonotypes were called vaccine-responding if FDR was below 0.01 and the log2 fold change was above 5 up to day 15. Each bulk clonotype received a CD4 or CD8 identity based on whether the sequenced CD4 or CD8 repertoire contained that clonotype at higher abundance. Through fastp at Q25 and MiXCR, TCRdb rebuilt clones from the public reads, retaining in-frame beta chains. Duplicate CDR3 protein sequences are folded into a single record with the most common DNA and genes. TCRdb's processing, not the authors', yielded these V and J calls. The sample table contains approximately 510,000 distinct CDR3 sequences; only one count was recorded for about a fifth of them. The ten largest clones capture about a sixth of the sample.

Of note for this clonotype: This receptor's antigen is unknown. Qualities for individual bases were not recorded, and no much larger clone is one base off.

The sample's treatment or condition, from its label and the paper: live attenuated yellow fever vaccine strain. At each blood-draw timepoint, two biological replicates of bulk PBMCs were collected. PBMCs were isolated from peripheral blood using a standard Ficoll-Paque protocol. TriZol was used to extract RNA from bulk PBMCs, from CD4 and CD8 fractions, and from dextramer-positive and dextramer-negative fractions. This material consisted of PBMCs, taken 21 days after the first yellow fever vaccination. This clonotype was sampled from a man younger than 35 who received the YFV17D yellow fever vaccine. Here the chain combines TRBV10-3 and TRBJ2-7, with 8 bases matching TRBD1. The DNA sequence is TGTGCCATCAGTGAGCCAGGGGGCGGAGGTTACGAGCAGTACTTC. This codes for CAISEPGGGGYEQYF.